Shown below are 8 T cell receptor beta chains from a single sample sequenced in a study of molecular identifiers for immune sequencing clone quantification. TCRdb independently ran MiXCR on the PCR reads; one entry per CDR3 protein. The sample shows about 510,000 distinct CDR3 sequences, about 25% of them seen only once. The material sequenced was naive CD8+ T cells from blood, with Jurkat cell RNA spiked in. Subset denoted: FACS-sorted CD8+CD4-CCR7+CD45RA+ naive T cells. The receptor set was obtained from a human donor in good health. Some libraries in this study had Jurkat cell RNA spiked in.

This clonotype appeared a few times. Germline is not matched at one junction end, which may reflect a read error. The V and J genes are TRBV6-1 and TRBJ2-2, with D possibly being TRBD2 (6 bases). Germline V lookup: CDR1 MNHNS, CDR2 SASEGT. The CDR3 runs to 13 residues. As DNA, the CDR3 is TGTGCCTGCAGGGAGGTTCAGCCCGGGGAGCTGTTTTTT. This codes for CACREVQPGELFF.

V gene TRBV6-5 combines with J gene TRBJ2-7; TRBD1 aligns across 10 bases. V lost 5 bases to trimming and J lost 3 bases; unmatched junction nucleotides: 7. The CDR3 is 15 amino acids. Germline V CDR1 and CDR2: MNHEY, SVGAGI. The CDR3 bases are TGTGCCAGCAGTGGGAGGGACAGGGGTCTCTACGAGCAGTACTTC. Its protein is CASSGRDRGLYEQYF.

At least ten counts were recorded for this clonotype. The chain combines TRBV27 with TRBJ1-5, with 9 bases lining up with TRBD1. The CDR3 runs to 15 residues. V gave up 4 bases and J gave up 4 bases; unmatched junction bases: 5. Germline CDR1 and CDR2: MNHEY and SMNVEV (reference sequence). CDR3 protein: CASSSYRGQNQPQHF. The CDR3 bases are TGTGCCAGCAGTTCCTACAGGGGGCAGAATCAGCCCCAGCATTTT.

This clonotype has more than one count but fewer than ten. The chain uses TRBV14 and TRBJ1-6; D is undetermined. V lost 4 bases, J lost 7 bases, and 11 bases lay in between. This CDR3 contains 14 residues. Germline V gives CDR1 SGHDN, CDR2 FVKESK. CDR3: CASSPYGGNSPLHF. As DNA, the CDR3 is TGTGCCAGCAGCCCATACGGAGGAAATTCACCCCTCCACTTT. Supplemented by reference TRBV14 and TRBJ1-6, the full variable domain reads EAGVTQFPSHSVIEKGQTVTLRCDPISGHDNLYWYRRVMGKEIKFLLHFVKESKQDESGMPNNRFLAERTGGTYSTLKVQPAELEDSGVYFCASSPYGGNSPLHFGNGTRLTVT.

This clonotype was found many times. The J gene is TRBJ1-5, the V gene TRBV6-2 or TRBV6-3; D unclear. The CDR3 covers 15 residues. V was pared by 7 bases and J by 0 bases, with 13 bases between. CDR1 and CDR2 (germline): MNHEY, SVGEGT. The CDR3: CASNHPRISNQPQHF. CDR3 nucleotides: TGTGCCAGCAACCACCCCCGGATTAGCAATCAGCCCCAGCATTTT.

V gene TRBV6-2 or TRBV6-3 combines with J gene TRBJ1-1; D unclear. The CDR3 loop spans 17 amino acids. V was trimmed by 6 bases and J by 5 bases, leaving 25 bases between them. Germline V lookup: CDR1 MNHEY, CDR2 SVGEGT. The CDR3 loop is CASSRGLHKILRTEAFF. CDR3 in DNA: TGTGCCAGCAGCCGCGGGCTACACAAGATCTTACGGACTGAAGCTTTCTTT.

This clonotype was counted ten times or more. V is TRBV30 and J is TRBJ2-2; the match to TRBD2 covers 9 bases. Trimming removed 4 bases from V and 3 bases from J; junction bases left unmatched: 0. The CDR3 runs 13 residues. Germline values: CDR1 GTSNPN, CDR2 SVGIG (reference sequence). In nucleotides, the CDR3 is TGTGCCTGGACTAGCGGGGACACCGGGGAGCTGTTTTTT. This sequence encodes CAWTSGDTGELFF.

The rearrangement uses TRBV20-1 and TRBJ2-7; TRBD1 or TRBD2 may be the D gene (6 bases each). Germline V gene sequence: CDR1 DFQATT, CDR2 SNEGSKA (reference sequence). The CDR3 is 14 residues long. V lost 3 bases to trimming and J lost 7 bases, with 19 bases between them. The CDR3 sequence: CSAREDRGRWEQYF. DNA for the CDR3: TGCAGTGCTAGGGAGGACCGGGGGCGTTGGGAGCAGTACTTC.